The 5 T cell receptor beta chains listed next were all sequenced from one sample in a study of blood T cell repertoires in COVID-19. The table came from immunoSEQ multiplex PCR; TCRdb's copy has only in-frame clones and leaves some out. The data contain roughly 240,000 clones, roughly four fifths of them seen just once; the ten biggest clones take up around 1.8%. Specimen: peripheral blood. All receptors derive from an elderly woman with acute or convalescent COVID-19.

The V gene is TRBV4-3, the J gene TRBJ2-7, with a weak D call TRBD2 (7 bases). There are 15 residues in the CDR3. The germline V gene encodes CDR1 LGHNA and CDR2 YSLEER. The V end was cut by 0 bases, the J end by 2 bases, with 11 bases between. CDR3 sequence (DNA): TGCGCCAGCAGCCAAGACACAGGGAGGGCCTACGAGCAGTACTTC. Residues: CASSQDTGRAYEQYF.

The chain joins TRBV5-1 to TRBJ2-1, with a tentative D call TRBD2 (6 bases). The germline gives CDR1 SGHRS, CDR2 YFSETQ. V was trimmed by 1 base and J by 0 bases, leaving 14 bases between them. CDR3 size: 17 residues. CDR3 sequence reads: CASSLRSGGSSYNEQFF. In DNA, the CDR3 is TGCGCCAGCAGCTTGCGGTCTGGGGGGAGCTCCTACAATGAGCAGTTCTTC.

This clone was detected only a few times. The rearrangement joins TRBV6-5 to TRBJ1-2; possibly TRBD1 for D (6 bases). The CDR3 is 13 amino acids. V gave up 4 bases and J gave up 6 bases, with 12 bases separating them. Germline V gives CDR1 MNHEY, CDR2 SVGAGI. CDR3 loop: CASSSGHRDGYTF. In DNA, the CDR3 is TGTGCCAGCAGTTCGGGTCACAGGGATGGCTACACCTTC.

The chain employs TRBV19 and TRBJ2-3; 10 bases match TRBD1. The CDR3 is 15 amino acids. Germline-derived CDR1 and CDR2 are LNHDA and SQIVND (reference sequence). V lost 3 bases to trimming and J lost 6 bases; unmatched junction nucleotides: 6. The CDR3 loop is CASSMSGTGVDTQYF. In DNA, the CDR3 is TGTGCCAGTAGTATGTCTGGGACAGGGGTTGATACGCAGTATTTT.

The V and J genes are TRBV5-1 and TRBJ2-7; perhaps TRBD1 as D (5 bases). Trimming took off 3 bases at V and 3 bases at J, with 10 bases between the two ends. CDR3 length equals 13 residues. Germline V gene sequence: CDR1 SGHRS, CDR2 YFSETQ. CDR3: CASSSTGNYEQYF. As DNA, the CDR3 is TGCGCCAGCAGCTCAACAGGAAACTACGAGCAGTACTTC. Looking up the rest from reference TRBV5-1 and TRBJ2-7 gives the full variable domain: KAGVTQTPRYLIKTRGQQVTLSCSPISGHRSVSWYQQTPGQGLQFLFEYFSETQRNKGNFPGRFSGRQFSNSRSEMNVSTLELGDSALYLCASSSTGNYEQYFGPGTRLTVT.